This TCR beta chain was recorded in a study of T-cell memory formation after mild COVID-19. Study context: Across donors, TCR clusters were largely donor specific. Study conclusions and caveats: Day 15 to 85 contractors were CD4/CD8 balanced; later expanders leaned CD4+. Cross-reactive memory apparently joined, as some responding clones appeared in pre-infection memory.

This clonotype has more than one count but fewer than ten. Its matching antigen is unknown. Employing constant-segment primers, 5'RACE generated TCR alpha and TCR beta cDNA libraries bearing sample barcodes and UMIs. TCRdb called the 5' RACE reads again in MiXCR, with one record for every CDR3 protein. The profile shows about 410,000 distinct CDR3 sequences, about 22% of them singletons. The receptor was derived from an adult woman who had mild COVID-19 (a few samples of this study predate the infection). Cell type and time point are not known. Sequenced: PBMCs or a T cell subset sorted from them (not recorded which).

CDR3 coding DNA: TGCAGCGTTGTTGAACAGGGGGCCCCAGATACGCAGTATTTT. Protein: CSVVEQGAPDTQYF. This chain joins TRBV29-1 and TRBJ2-3; TRBD1 matches 9 bases. V gave up 4 bases and J gave up 4 bases; unmatched junction bases: 6. The germline V gene encodes CDR1 SQVTM and CDR2 ANQGSEA. CDR3 length: 14 amino acids.